The sequence of this T cell receptor (beta chain) was determined in a study of shared clonotypes between healthy human individuals. On the study more broadly: CD4 naive and memory got three plates each, CD8 naive two, CD8 memory one. Broader study findings: Clonotype sharing among donors was expected to depend on sequencing depth. Larger richness was generally estimated for naive than memory subsets.

A split of CD4+ cells into CD45RA+ naive and CD45RA-negative memory subsets was performed. Here immunoSEQ multiplex PCR was the method, and the copy in TCRdb shows in-frame clones only, minus some. Among approximately 1,000,000 clones listed, approximately 78% were seen once. Germline CDR1 SGHDT, CDR2 YYEEEE. The CDR3 covers 14 residues. V gave up 4 bases and J gave up 3 bases, with 14 bases separating them. Remarks on this clone: Its specificity is not known.

This receptor was taken from a man between 18 and 35 years old in good health. Some clones in this sample may be carry-over from other donors' samples. Input material: memory CD4+ T cells from PBMCs. Subset denoted: CD45RA-negative fraction. The chain combines TRBV5-6 with TRBJ2-7, with a possible D match to TRBD2 (5 bases). CDR3 protein: CASSPLSANYEQYF. The DNA of the CDR3 is TGTGCCAGCAGCCCCCTTAGCGCGAACTACGAGCAGTACTTC.